One sample yielded the 17 T cell receptor beta chains listed below, sequenced in a study of blood T cell repertoires in COVID-19. TCRdb's copy holds only in-frame clones and misses some; the assay was immunoSEQ multiplex PCR. The sample lists over 130,000 clones; 70% to 90% were seen once. Input material: peripheral blood. The receptors derive from a woman aged 80 or over with acute or convalescent COVID-19.

J is TRBJ1-4 and V is TRBV6-2 or TRBV6-3; TRBD1 matches 9 bases. The V gene's germline CDR1 is MNHEY and CDR2 SVGEGT. The V gene end was trimmed by 2 bases and the J gene end by 5 bases; junction bases not matched to a gene: 6. CDR3 size: 16 residues. CDR3 region: CASSYPAGQGNEKLFF. The CDR3 DNA sequence: TGTGCCAGCAGTTACCCTGCGGGACAGGGAAATGAAAAACTGTTTTTT.

CDR3 in amino acids: CASSGQGARPGANVLTF. CDR3 DNA sequence: TGTGCCAGCAGCGGACAGGGCGCGCGTCCTGGGGCCAACGTCCTGACTTTC. This chain links TRBV6-2 or TRBV6-3 with TRBJ2-6, with 8 nucleotides matching TRBD1. Trimming cost V 6 bases and J 2 bases; bases outside gene matches: 9. The CDR3 consists of 17 residues. Germline-derived CDR1 and CDR2 are MNHEY and SVGEGT.

V gene TRBV7-2 combines with J gene TRBJ1-5; D is possibly TRBD1 (5 bases). Trimming shortened V by 7 bases and J by 5 bases, and 12 bases separated the two germline ends. The CDR3 contains 13 residues. Germline CDR1 and CDR2: SGHTA and FQGNSA. The CDR3: CASTLSGDQPQHF. In nucleotides, the CDR3 is TGTGCCAGCACCCTGTCGGGGGATCAGCCCCAGCATTTT.

This clone turned up a few times. The V call is TRBV4-2, the J call TRBJ2-1; 9 nucleotides agree with TRBD1. V shed 4 bases, J shed 9 bases, and the junction held 10 bases outside the gene matches. The CDR3 runs 15 residues. In germline, CDR1 is LGHNA, CDR2 YNFKEQ. The CDR3 spells CASSPPGTGSGEQFF. In nucleotides, the CDR3 is TGTGCCAGCAGCCCGCCCGGGACAGGGTCAGGTGAGCAGTTCTTC.

The chain uses TRBV6-6 and TRBJ2-2; D might be TRBD2 (5 bases). V was cut by 0 bases and J by 6 bases, with 14 bases left in between. CDR3 length: 16 amino acids. The germline gives CDR1 MNHNY, CDR2 SVGAGI (reference sequence). The DNA of the CDR3 is TGTGCCAGCAGTTACTCGATTCGGGGTGGATCCGGGGAGCTGTTTTTT. It translates to CASSYSIRGGSGELFF.

V is TRBV7-2 and J is TRBJ1-5, with a possible D match to TRBD1 (5 bases). CDR3 length equals 15 residues. V dropped 1 base and J dropped 7 bases, with 14 bases sitting between them. Germline V gene lookup returns CDR1 SGHTA and CDR2 FQGNSA. The CDR3 DNA follows: TGTGCCAGCAGCTTAGTATCGGGGCGGGGGCAGCCCCAGCATTTT. Protein: CASSLVSGRGQPQHF.

This clone was detected once. This sequence joins TRBV5-8 and TRBJ1-2; 7 positions match TRBD1. The CDR3 loop spans 15 amino acids. The germline V gene has CDR1 SGHTS and CDR2 YDEGEE. The V and J ends lost 1 base and 0 bases, in that order; junction bases with no gene match: 3. DNA for the CDR3: TGTGCCAGCAGCTTGCCCGGGACAGCTAACTATGGCTACACCTTC. It translates to CASSLPGTANYGYTF.

The genes are TRBV7-9 and TRBJ2-1, with D maybe TRBD1 (5 bases). The germline gives CDR1 SEHNR, CDR2 FQNEAQ (reference sequence). Trimming removed 1 base from V and 6 bases from J, with 10 bases in between. CDR3 length equals 14 residues. Here the CDR3 reads CASSLEGQFNEQFF. CDR3 bases: TGTGCCAGCAGCTTAGAGGGGCAGTTCAATGAGCAGTTCTTC. The full variable domain, in which reference TRBV7-9 and TRBJ2-1 provide the parts outside the CDR3, is DTGVSQNPRHKITKRGQNVTFRCDPISEHNRLYWYRQTLGQGPEFLTYFQNEAQLEKSRLLSDRFSAERPKGSFSTLEIQRTEQGDSAMYLCASSLEGQFNEQFFGPGTRLTVL.

V is TRBV7-9 and J is TRBJ1-4; TRBD1 aligns across 7 bases. The junction had 5 bases not matched to a gene; V was cut back by 6 bases and J by 7 bases. CDR3 length: 13 residues. Germline CDR1 SEHNR, CDR2 FQNEAQ (reference sequence). The CDR3 sequence is CASRPTGVEKLFF. The CDR3 coding sequence is TGTGCCAGCAGACCTACAGGGGTTGAAAAACTGTTTTTT.

The chain carries TRBV29-1 and TRBJ1-1, with D unclear. This CDR3 is built from 13 residues. CDR1 SQVTM and CDR2 ANQGSEA come from the germline V gene. Deletions cut 6 bases from V and 2 bases from J, with 13 bases between. The CDR3 is CSVKSSGNTEAFF. The CDR3 DNA follows: TGCAGCGTGAAGTCCTCGGGTAACACTGAAGCTTTCTTT.

This sequence joins TRBV12-5 and TRBJ1-3; no clear D gene. Germline CDR1 LGHNT, CDR2 FRNRAP. The V gene lost 3 bases and the J gene lost 4 bases, with 16 bases spanning the gap. The CDR3 has 16 residues. This CDR3 is CASGFMVLSLGNTIYF. CDR3 in DNA: TGTGCTAGTGGTTTTATGGTACTGTCGCTCGGAAACACCATATATTTT.

This clone was recorded once. V usage is TRBV7-2 and J usage is TRBJ1-1, with D possibly being TRBD1 (5 bases). The ends were cut back, 8 bases at V and 5 bases at J, with 15 bases in the middle. Germline-derived CDR1 and CDR2 are SGHTA and FQGNSA. The CDR3 is 13 residues long. CDR3 sequence reads: CASGSLGQTEAFF. CDR3 in DNA: TGTGCCAGCGGTTCCCTCGGACAAACTGAAGCTTTCTTT.

CDR3 sequence: CASSLLDRPVGHTEAFF. The DNA for the CDR3 is TGTGCCAGCAGCTTATTGGACAGGCCAGTAGGGCACACTGAAGCTTTCTTT. V and J are TRBV5-6 and TRBJ1-1, with 7 nucleotides matching TRBD1. V shed 2 bases and J 3 bases; nucleotides not matched to a gene: 13. This CDR3 is 17 amino acids long. The V gene's germline CDR1 is SGHDT and CDR2 YYEEEE.

This clone was seen just once. The CDR3 DNA reads as TGTGCCTGGAGGACAGGTTCCAGCTCTGGAAACACCATATATTTT. Encoded protein: CAWRTGSSSGNTIYF. The V call is TRBV30, the J call TRBJ1-3; a possible D gene is TRBD1 (6 bases). Germline V gene sequence: CDR1 GTSNPN, CDR2 SVGIG (reference sequence). CDR3 size: 15 residues. V was cut by 3 bases and J by 0 bases, with 12 bases left in between.

The chain couples TRBV3-1 (or the pseudogene TRBV3-2) to TRBJ2-1; possibly TRBD2 for D (6 bases). The germline gives CDR1 LGHDT, CDR2 YNNKEL (reference sequence). The V and J ends lost 4 bases and 9 bases respectively, with 16 bases between them. The CDR3 sequence is 14 residues long. The CDR3 here is CASSPGTSSFEQFF. For the CDR3, the DNA is TGTGCCAGCAGCCCCGGGACTTCGTCGTTTGAGCAGTTCTTC.

The chain recombines TRBV7-9 with TRBJ1-2, with 7 bases that match TRBD1. The CDR3 has 14 amino acids. Germline CDR1 reads SEHNR; CDR2 reads FQNEAQ (reference sequence). Trimming at V came to 1 base and at J to 7 bases, leaving 6 bases not matched to a gene. The CDR3 DNA is TGTGCCAGCAGCTTAGACAGGGGATCATCTGGCTACACCTTC. It translates to CASSLDRGSSGYTF.

V usage is TRBV7-3 and J usage is TRBJ1-1; D perhaps matches TRBD1 (6 bases). Trimming stripped 1 base from V and 3 bases from J, with 12 bases between. The CDR3 is 15 amino acids. Germline V CDR1 and CDR2: SGHTA, FQGTGA. CDR3 region: CASSLIGQGYTEAFF. The CDR3 coding sequence is TGTGCCAGCAGCTTAATCGGGCAGGGGTACACTGAAGCTTTCTTT.